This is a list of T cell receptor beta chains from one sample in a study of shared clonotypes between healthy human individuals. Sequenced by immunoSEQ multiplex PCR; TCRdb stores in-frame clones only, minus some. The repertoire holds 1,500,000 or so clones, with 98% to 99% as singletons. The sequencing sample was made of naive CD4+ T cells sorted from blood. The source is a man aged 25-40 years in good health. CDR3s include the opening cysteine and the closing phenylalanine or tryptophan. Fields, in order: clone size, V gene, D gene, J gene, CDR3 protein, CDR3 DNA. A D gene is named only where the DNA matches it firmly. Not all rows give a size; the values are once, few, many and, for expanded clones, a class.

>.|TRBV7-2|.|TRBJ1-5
CASSPQVVGTFLSPQHF
TGTGCCAGCAGCCCCCAAGTAGTAGGGACATTCTTGAGCCCCCAGCATTTT
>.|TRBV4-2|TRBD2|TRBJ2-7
CASSQEDIEGYASGLRDYEQSF
TGTGCCAGCAGCCAAGAAGATATTGAGGGGTACGCTAGCGGGCTAAGAGACTACGAGCAGTCCTTC
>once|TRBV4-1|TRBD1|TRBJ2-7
CASSRQGYEQYF
TGCGCCAGCAGTCGACAGGGTTACGAGCAGTACTTC
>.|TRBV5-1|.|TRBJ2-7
CASSFQTGPDYEQYF
TGCGCCAGCAGCTTCCAGACAGGTCCGGACTACGAGCAGTACTTC
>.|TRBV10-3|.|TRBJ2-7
CAIRTATYEQYF
TGTGCCATACGGACTGCTACCTACGAGCAGTACTTC
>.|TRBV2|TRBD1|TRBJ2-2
CASKAGGEATGELFF
TGTGCCAGCAAAGCAGGGGGCGAGGCCACCGGGGAGCTGTTTTTT
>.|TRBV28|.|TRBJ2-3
CASSFVEGVTDTQYF
TGTGCCAGCAGTTTTGTCGAGGGAGTCACAGATACGCAGTATTTT
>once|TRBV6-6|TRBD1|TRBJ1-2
CASLGQGVQGGYTF
TGTGCCAGCCTTGGACAGGGGGTTCAGGGTGGCTACACCTTC
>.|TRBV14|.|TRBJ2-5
CASSQVNPETQYF
TGTGCCAGCAGCCAAGTGAACCCGGAGACCCAGTACTTC
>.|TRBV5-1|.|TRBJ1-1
CASSLTGAHTEAFF
TGCGCCAGCAGCTTGACGGGGGCGCACACTGAAGCTTTCTTT
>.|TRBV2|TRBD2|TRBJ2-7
CATKAGGGSYEQYF
TGTGCCACCAAAGCGGGAGGGGGCTCCTACGAGCAGTACTTC
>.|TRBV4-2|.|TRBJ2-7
CASSPDSKEQYF
TGTGCCAGCAGCCCCGACAGTAAAGAGCAGTACTTC
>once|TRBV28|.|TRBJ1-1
CASRGNLGNTEAFF
TGTGCCAGCAGAGGAAATTTAGGAAACACTGAAGCTTTCTTT
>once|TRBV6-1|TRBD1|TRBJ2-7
CASSGTGPEQYF
TGTGCCAGCAGCGGGACAGGGCCGGAGCAGTACTTC
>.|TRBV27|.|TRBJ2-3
CASSTLGGTDTQYF
TGTGCCAGCAGCACCCTGGGGGGCACAGATACGCAGTATTTT
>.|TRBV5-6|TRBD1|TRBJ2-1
CASSVRDRGYNEQFF
TGTGCCAGCAGCGTCCGGGACAGGGGTTACAATGAGCAGTTCTTC
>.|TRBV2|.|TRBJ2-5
CASTQEGQETQYF
TGTGCCAGCACCCAGGAGGGGCAAGAGACCCAGTACTTC
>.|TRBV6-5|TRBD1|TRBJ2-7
CASSGTASYEQYF
TGTGCCAGCAGCGGGACAGCTAGCTACGAGCAGTACTTC
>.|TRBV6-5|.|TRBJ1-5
CASSYSRGNQPQHF
TGTGCCAGCAGTTACTCCAGGGGAAATCAGCCCCAGCATTTT
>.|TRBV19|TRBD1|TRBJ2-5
CASSTTGQGKTQYF
TGTGCCAGTAGTACTACAGGACAGGGCAAGACCCAGTACTTC
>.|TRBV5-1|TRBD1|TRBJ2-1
CASRPRPTGGYNEQFF
TGCGCCAGCAGACCCAGACCGACAGGGGGCTACAATGAGCAGTTCTTC
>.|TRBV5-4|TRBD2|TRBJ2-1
CASREGIAGYNEQFF
TGTGCCAGTCGCGAGGGAATAGCGGGCTACAATGAGCAGTTCTTC
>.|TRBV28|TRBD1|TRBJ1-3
CASSPQGAPLIF
TGTGCCAGCAGTCCCCAGGGGGCCCCTTTAATTTTT
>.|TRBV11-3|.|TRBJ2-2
CASSPKTGFSGKLFF
TGTGCCAGCAGCCCAAAGACAGGCTTCTCCGGGAAGCTGTTTTTT
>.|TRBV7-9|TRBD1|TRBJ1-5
CASSRGTGADSNQPQHF
TGTGCCAGCAGCCGAGGGACAGGGGCTGATAGCAATCAGCCCCAGCATTTT
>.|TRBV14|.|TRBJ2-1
CASSQYYYNEQFF
TGTGCCAGCAGCCAATACTACTACAATGAGCAGTTCTTC
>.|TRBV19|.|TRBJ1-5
CASRGGQVYQPQHF
TGTGCCAGTAGAGGGGGGCAGGTTTATCAGCCCCAGCATTTT
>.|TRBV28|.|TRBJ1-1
CASSFQRGEAFF
TGTGCCAGCAGTTTCCAACGAGGGGAAGCTTTCTTT
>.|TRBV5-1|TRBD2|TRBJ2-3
CASSLRGLVADTQYF
TGCGCCAGCAGCTTAAGGGGACTAGTCGCAGATACGCAGTATTTT
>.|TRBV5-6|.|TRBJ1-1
CASSQGFGTEAFF
TGTGCCAGCAGCCAGGGTTTCGGCACTGAAGCTTTCTTT
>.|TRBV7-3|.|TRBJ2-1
CASSRQSGSYNEQFF
TGTGCCAGCAGCCGTCAGTCGGGATCCTACAATGAGCAGTTCTTC